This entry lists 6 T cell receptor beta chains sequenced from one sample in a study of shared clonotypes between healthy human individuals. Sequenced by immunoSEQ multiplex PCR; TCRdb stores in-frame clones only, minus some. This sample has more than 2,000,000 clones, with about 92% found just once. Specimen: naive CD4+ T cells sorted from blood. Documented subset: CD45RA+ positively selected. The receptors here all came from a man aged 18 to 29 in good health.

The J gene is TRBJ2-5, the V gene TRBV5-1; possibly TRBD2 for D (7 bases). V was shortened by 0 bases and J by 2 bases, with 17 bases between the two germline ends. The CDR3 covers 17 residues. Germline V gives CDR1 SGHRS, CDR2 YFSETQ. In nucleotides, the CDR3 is TGCGCCAGCAGCTTGGAGGGCGGCGGGGGCCGGCAAGAGACCCAGTACTTC. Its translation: CASSLEGGGGRQETQYF.

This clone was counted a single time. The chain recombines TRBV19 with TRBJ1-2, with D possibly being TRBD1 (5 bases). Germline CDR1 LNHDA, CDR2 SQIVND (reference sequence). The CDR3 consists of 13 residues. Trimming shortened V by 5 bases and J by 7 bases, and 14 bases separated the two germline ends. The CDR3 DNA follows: TGTGCCAGTAGTCTGGGGCAGGTTGGTGGCTACACCTTC. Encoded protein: CASSLGQVGGYTF.

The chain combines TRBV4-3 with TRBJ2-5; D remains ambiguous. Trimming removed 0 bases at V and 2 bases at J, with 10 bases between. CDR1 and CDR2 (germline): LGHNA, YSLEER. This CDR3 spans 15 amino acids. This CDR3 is CASSQDWTPQETQYF. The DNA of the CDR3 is TGCGCCAGCAGCCAAGATTGGACCCCACAAGAGACCCAGTACTTC.

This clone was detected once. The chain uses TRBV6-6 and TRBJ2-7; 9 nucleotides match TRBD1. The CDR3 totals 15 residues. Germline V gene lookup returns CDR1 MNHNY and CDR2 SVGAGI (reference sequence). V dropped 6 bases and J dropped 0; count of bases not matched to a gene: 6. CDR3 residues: CASRRTGESSYEQYF. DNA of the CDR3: TGTGCCAGCAGAAGGACAGGGGAGAGCTCCTACGAGCAGTACTTC.

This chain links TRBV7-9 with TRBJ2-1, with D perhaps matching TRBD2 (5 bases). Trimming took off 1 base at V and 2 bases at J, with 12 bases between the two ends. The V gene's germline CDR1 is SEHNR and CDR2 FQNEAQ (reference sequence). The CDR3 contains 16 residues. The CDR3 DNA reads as TGTGCCAGCAGCTTAGTGGGCGCGGGCCCCTACAATGAGCAGTTCTTC. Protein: CASSLVGAGPYNEQFF.

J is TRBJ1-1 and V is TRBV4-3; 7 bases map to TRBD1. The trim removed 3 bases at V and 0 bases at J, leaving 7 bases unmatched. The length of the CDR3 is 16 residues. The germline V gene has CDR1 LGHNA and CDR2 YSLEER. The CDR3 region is CASSQYIQGLNTEAFF. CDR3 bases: TGCGCCAGCAGCCAGTATATACAGGGGCTGAACACTGAAGCTTTCTTT.